These 27 T cell receptor beta chains originate from one sample sequenced in a study of T-cell memory formation after mild COVID-19. Using its own MiXCR run on the 5' RACE reads, TCRdb lists one record per CDR3 protein. The table lists 350,000 to 500,000 distinct CDR3 sequences, 15% to 20% of them singletons, with around 8.4% in the top ten. The sample taken for sequencing was PBMCs or a T cell subset sorted from them (not recorded which). Receptors originate from an adult woman who had mild COVID-19 (a few samples of this study predate the infection). Cell type and time point are not known.

The chain links TRBV4-1 to TRBJ1-3; D possibly corresponds to TRBD1 (6 bases). The CDR3 has 18 amino acids. Germline V gene sequence: CDR1 MGHRA, CDR2 YSYEKL. V lost 0 bases and J 5 bases, leaving 20 bases between the germline ends. The CDR3 is CASSQDGSVGGARNTIYF. The CDR3 nucleotides are TGCGCCAGCAGCCAAGACGGGTCGGTTGGGGGCGCGAGAAACACCATATATTTT.

Here the CDR3 reads CASSLDRINQPQHF. CDR3 DNA: TGTGCCAGCAGTTTGGACAGGATCAATCAGCCCCAGCATTTT. The V and J genes are TRBV27 and TRBJ1-5; 7 bases line up with TRBD1. V dropped 3 bases and J dropped 3; count of bases not matched to a gene: 2. This CDR3 has 14 residues. Germline CDR1 reads MNHEY; CDR2 reads SMNVEV (reference sequence).

This clonotype was seen a few times. The chain combines TRBV5-1 with TRBJ2-1, with 11 positions matching TRBD2. Per the germline V gene, CDR1 is SGHRS and CDR2 is YFSETQ. V gave up 4 bases and J gave up 0 bases; unmatched junction bases: 6. CDR3 length: 17 residues. The CDR3 coding sequence is TGCGCCAGCAGCGTATTAGCGGGGGGGAGCTCCTACAATGAGCAGTTCTTC. The encoded protein is CASSVLAGGSSYNEQFF.

In this sample, this clonotype turned up a few times. CDR3: CASSAYSGGSYEQYF. DNA of the CDR3: TGTGCCAGCAGTGCCTACAGCGGAGGCTCCTACGAGCAGTACTTC. The chain recombines TRBV27 with TRBJ2-7; possible D gene TRBD2, 5 bases. The CDR3 loop spans 15 amino acids. The V gene's germline CDR1 is MNHEY and CDR2 SMNVEV (reference sequence). V was cut by 5 bases and J by 0 bases, with 14 bases left in between.

The gene calls are TRBV24-1 and TRBJ2-3, with TRBD1 as a possible D gene (6 bases). The ends were cut back, 1 base at V and 1 base at J, with 17 bases in the middle. Per the germline V gene, CDR1 is KGHDR and CDR2 is SFDVKD. The length of the CDR3 is 18 residues. CDR3 bases: TGTGCCACCAGTGATTTATCCAGGGGCCACAGCGGCACAGATACGCAGTATTTT. This sequence encodes CATSDLSRGHSGTDTQYF.

J is TRBJ1-5 and V is TRBV19; 7 bases align to TRBD1. J was trimmed by 6 bases and V by 7 bases; bases with no gene match: 9. The CDR3 runs to 14 residues. Germline V gene data show CDR1 as LNHDA and CDR2 as SQIVND (reference sequence). This CDR3 is CASTYGTDFQPQHF. In DNA, the CDR3 is TGTGCCAGTACCTACGGGACAGACTTTCAGCCCCAGCATTTT.

The chain employs TRBV29-1 and TRBJ1-3, with 8 nucleotides matching TRBD1. In germline, CDR1 is SQVTM, CDR2 ANQGSEA. The CDR3 totals 15 residues. The V and J ends lost 4 bases and 4 bases, in that order; junction bases with no gene match: 9. CDR3 DNA sequence: TGCAGCGTTGTGCCTGCCGGGACAGGAGGAAACACCATATATTTT. It encodes CSVVPAGTGGNTIYF.

This clonotype has a handful of counts. For the CDR3, the DNA is TGTGCCAGCAACCCACGGGCGGGGGGAAGTGAGCAGTTCTTC. It is translated as CASNPRAGGSEQFF. The chain couples TRBV6-2 or TRBV6-3 to TRBJ2-1; TRBD2 agrees at 8 bases. The CDR3 loop spans 14 amino acids. Unmatched junction bases numbered 11, after V lost 7 bases and J lost 9 bases. The germline CDR1 and CDR2 sequences are MNHEY and SVGEGT.

This clonotype was seen repeatedly, ten times or more. This chain uses TRBV6-6 with TRBJ2-7; D ambiguous. This CDR3 is 13 amino acids long. The V gene lost 2 bases and the J gene lost 4 bases, with 9 bases spanning the gap. In germline, CDR1 is MNHNY, CDR2 SVGAGI (reference sequence). The DNA of the CDR3 is TGTGCCAGCAGTTACGAGTGGATGTACGAGCAGTACTTC. Translating it yields CASSYEWMYEQYF.

This clonotype has more than one count but fewer than ten. This rearrangement joins TRBV7-2 to TRBJ2-1; TRBD2 is a possible D gene (6 bases). This CDR3 is 12 amino acids long. V shed 5 bases and J shed 9 bases, with 11 bases lying between them. Germline loops: CDR1 SGHTA, CDR2 FQGNSA. CDR3 sequence: CASSLTSPEQFF. Here the CDR3 DNA reads TGTGCCAGCAGCCTGACTAGTCCTGAGCAGTTCTTC.

The chain recombines TRBV12-3 or TRBV12-4 with TRBJ2-7; 10 positions agree with TRBD1. The CDR3 extends over 13 amino acids. V gave up 8 bases and J gave up 0 bases; unmatched junction bases: 1. This chain's CDR3 is CASGTGASYEQYF. CDR3 nucleotide sequence: TGTGCCAGCGGGACAGGGGCCTCCTACGAGCAGTACTTC.

This chain links TRBV3-1 with TRBJ2-5; 8 bases are shared with TRBD2. J gave up 5 bases and V 0 bases, and 8 bases lay outside the gene matches. The CDR3 runs 16 residues. Germline assignment: CDR1 LGHDT and CDR2 YNNKEL (reference sequence). The CDR3 spells CASSQEISGARETQYF. CDR3 nucleotide sequence: TGTGCCAGCAGCCAAGAGATTAGCGGGGCCCGGGAGACCCAGTACTTC.

This clonotype showed up just a few times. The CDR3 DNA reads as TGTGCCACCAGCAGATCAGACAGGGGAAACACCATATATTTT. This codes for CATSRSDRGNTIYF. The V and J genes are TRBV15 and TRBJ1-3, with D possibly TRBD1 on 6 matching bases. CDR3 size: 14 residues. Germline CDR1 and CDR2: LNHNV and YYDKDF (reference sequence). V was trimmed by 2 bases and J by 4 bases, leaving 9 bases between them.

This chain joins TRBV7-3 and TRBJ1-1, with TRBD1 as a possible D gene (5 bases). Per the germline V gene, CDR1 is SGHTA and CDR2 is FQGTGA. V gave up 5 bases and J gave up 5 bases, with 15 bases separating them. The CDR3 contains 14 residues. CDR3 sequence reads: CASSQGTVGTEAFF. Here the CDR3 DNA reads TGTGCCAGCAGCCAGGGAACGGTGGGAACTGAAGCTTTCTTT.

This clonotype appeared a few times. This chain joins TRBV20-1 and TRBJ2-1; 13 bases are a match to TRBD2. This CDR3 is built from 16 residues. Germline assignment: CDR1 DFQATT and CDR2 SNEGSKA (reference sequence). The ends lost 0 bases at V and 15 bases at J; junction bases unmatched: 14. DNA for the CDR3: TGCAGTGCTAGAGATGGTGGACTAGCGGGAGCAGGGGTCGGGTTCTTC. Translated: CSARDGGLAGAGVGFF.

This chain joins TRBV12-3 or TRBV12-4 and TRBJ1-5; 7 nucleotides agree with TRBD1. This CDR3 has 15 amino acids. Trimming at V came to 5 bases and at J to 4 bases, leaving 8 bases not matched to a gene. The CDR3 region is CASSPSGGANQPQHF. CDR3 coding DNA: TGTGCCAGCAGTCCCTCAGGGGGTGCTAATCAGCCCCAGCATTTT.

The chain is built from TRBV6-6 and TRBJ2-1, with TRBD2 identical over 7 bases. In germline, CDR1 is MNHNY, CDR2 SVGAGI (reference sequence). V lost 6 bases to trimming and J lost 2 bases; unmatched junction nucleotides: 10. The CDR3 loop spans 16 amino acids. The CDR3 region has the DNA TGTGCCAGCAGCCCCAGCGGGACTTACCCCTACAATGAGCAGTTCTTC. This translates into CASSPSGTYPYNEQFF.

The gene calls are TRBV10-3 and TRBJ2-7; the match to TRBD2 covers 7 bases. Losses at the gene ends were 3 bases for V and 3 bases for J; bases not matched to a gene: 11. In germline, CDR1 is ENHRY, CDR2 SYGVKD. The CDR3 runs to 16 residues. The CDR3 sequence is CAISEALAGLYYEQYF. The CDR3 bases are TGTGCCATCAGTGAAGCGTTAGCGGGCCTCTACTACGAGCAGTACTTC.

The chain uses TRBV6-5 and TRBJ1-3, with D maybe TRBD1 (5 bases). Deletions cut 0 bases from V and 4 bases from J, with 16 bases between. CDR3 size: 17 residues. Germline V gene sequence: CDR1 MNHEY, CDR2 SVGAGI. The CDR3 region is CASSYSKGTYPGNTIYF. The CDR3 DNA reads as TGTGCCAGCAGTTACTCGAAAGGGACCTACCCCGGAAACACCATATATTTT.

The chain combines TRBV12-3 or TRBV12-4 with TRBJ2-7; possible D gene TRBD2, 5 bases. The V end lost 2 bases, the J end lost 5 bases, and 10 bases lay between the germline ends. CDR3 length: 13 residues. CDR3: CASSLIERDEQYF. The CDR3, as DNA: TGTGCCAGCAGTTTAATCGAGAGGGACGAGCAGTACTTC.

The CDR3 reads CASSFDTGTGELFF. DNA for the CDR3: TGTGCCAGCAGTTTCGACACTGGCACCGGGGAGCTGTTTTTT. The rearrangement links TRBV28 to TRBJ2-2; D unclear. Germline CDR1 and CDR2: MDHEN and SYDVKM. V was trimmed by 3 bases and J by 4 bases, leaving 9 bases between them. This CDR3 is built from 14 residues.

CDR3 DNA: TGCAGCGCCGTACCTCTCTATGAGCAGTTCTTC. Translated, it gives CSAVPLYEQFF. The chain employs TRBV29-1 and TRBJ2-1; D is unclear. The CDR3 runs 11 residues. V lost 7 bases to trimming and J lost 8 bases, with 12 bases between them. CDR1 is SQVTM and CDR2 is ANQGSEA in the germline V gene.

The chain is built from TRBV7-8 and TRBJ2-1; D uncertain. Between the trimmed V and J ends, which lost 3 bases and 8 bases, there was a span of 8 bases. This CDR3 is 12 amino acids long. Per the germline V gene, CDR1 is SGHVS and CDR2 is FQNEAQ. The CDR3 loop reads CASSFIVHEQFF. The CDR3 DNA reads as TGTGCCAGCAGCTTCATTGTTCATGAGCAGTTCTTC.

This clonotype was seen more than once but under ten times. The rearrangement links TRBV12-3 or TRBV12-4 to TRBJ2-3, with 7 bases lining up with TRBD2. The CDR3 extends over 14 amino acids. After removal of 3 bases from V and 5 bases from J, the junction contained 5 bases not matched to a gene. CDR3 in amino acids: CASSLELAGDTQYF. The CDR3 DNA sequence: TGTGCCAGCAGTTTGGAGTTAGCGGGAGATACGCAGTATTTT.

This clonotype was recorded a few times. This chain connects TRBV20-1 to TRBJ1-2; D is undetermined. The CDR3 sequence is 11 residues long. CDR1 is DFQATT and CDR2 is SNEGSKA in the germline V gene (reference sequence). V shed 4 bases and J shed 5 bases, with 8 bases lying between them. In DNA, the CDR3 is TGCAGTGCTACCGATGGGTATGGCTACACCTTC. It translates to CSATDGYGYTF.

As concerns this clonotype: A much larger clone differs from this one at a single base, so this may be a read error. The chain combines TRBV3-1 with TRBJ2-5; D ambiguous. CDR1 and CDR2 from the germline V gene are LGHDT and YNNKEL (reference sequence). V lost 4 bases and J lost 1, with 4 bases in between. This CDR3 comprises 12 residues. The CDR3 DNA reads TGTGCCAGCAGCCCGTTCCAAGAGACCCAGTACTTC. This sequence encodes CASSPFQETQYF.

CDR3 residues: CAISERGGGPHEQFF. The CDR3 DNA is TGTGCCATCAGTGAGAGGGGGGGGGGCCCCCATGAGCAGTTCTTC. The J gene is TRBJ2-1, the V gene TRBV10-3; D might be TRBD2 (7 bases). The CDR3 is made up of 15 amino acids. Per germline, CDR1 ENHRY and CDR2 SYGVKD. V was cut by 2 bases and J by 8 bases, with 16 bases left in between.